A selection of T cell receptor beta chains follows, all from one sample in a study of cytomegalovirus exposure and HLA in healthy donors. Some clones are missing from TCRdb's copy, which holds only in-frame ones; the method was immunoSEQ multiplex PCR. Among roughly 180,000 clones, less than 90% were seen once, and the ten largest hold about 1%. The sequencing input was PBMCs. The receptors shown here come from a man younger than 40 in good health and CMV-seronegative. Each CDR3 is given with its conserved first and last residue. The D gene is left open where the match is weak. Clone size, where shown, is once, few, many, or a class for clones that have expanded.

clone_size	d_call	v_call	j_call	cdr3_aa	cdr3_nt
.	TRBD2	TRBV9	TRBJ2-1	CASSALHTSGSSYNEQFF	TGTGCCAGCAGCGCCCTACACACTAGCGGGAGTTCCTACAATGAGCAGTTCTTC
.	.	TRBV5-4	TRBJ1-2	CASSLGQNGYTF	TGTGCCAGCAGCCTCGGACAGAATGGCTACACCTTC
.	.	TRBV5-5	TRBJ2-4	CASSLAGDPAKNIQYF	TGTGCCAGCAGCTTGGCAGGGGACCCAGCCAAAAACATTCAGTACTTC
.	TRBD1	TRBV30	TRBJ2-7	CAWSPRTGWNEQYF	TGTGCCTGGAGTCCAAGGACAGGGTGGAACGAGCAGTACTTC
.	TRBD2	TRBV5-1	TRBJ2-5	CASSSGTSGGEETQYF	TGCGCCAGCAGCTCCGGGACTAGCGGGGGGGAAGAGACCCAGTACTTC
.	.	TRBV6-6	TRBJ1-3	CASSYSTQSDTIYF	TGTGCCAGCAGTTACTCAACCCAGTCAGACACCATATATTTT
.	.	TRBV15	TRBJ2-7	CATSKDRERSYYEQYF	TGTGCCACCAGCAAGGATAGGGAGAGGTCGTACTACGAGCAGTACTTC
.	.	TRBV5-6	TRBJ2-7	CASSLWGSGEQYF	TGTGCCAGCAGCTTGTGGGGATCAGGGGAGCAGTACTTC
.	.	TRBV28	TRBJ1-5	CASSPMAGANQPQHF	TGTGCCAGCAGTCCCATGGCAGGCGCCAATCAGCCCCAGCATTTT
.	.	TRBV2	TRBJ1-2	CVSKLEGHRSYGYTF	TGTGTCAGCAAATTGGAGGGGCACAGGAGCTATGGCTACACCTTC
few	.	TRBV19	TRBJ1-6	CASSTPGGVSALHF	TGTGCCAGTAGCACCCCCGGGGGAGTCTCGGCCCTCCACTTT
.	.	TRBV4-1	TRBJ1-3	CASSPSGPAALMGNTIYF	TGCGCCAGCAGCCCCTCAGGGCCCGCGGCCCTGATGGGAAACACCATATATTTT
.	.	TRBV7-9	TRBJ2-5	CASSPQETQYF	TGTGCCAGCAGCCCACAAGAGACCCAGTACTTC
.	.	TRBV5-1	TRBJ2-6	CASSPVQAGANVLTF	TGCGCCAGCAGCCCCGTCCAGGCTGGGGCCAACGTCCTGACTTTC
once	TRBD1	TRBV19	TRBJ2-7	CASSRTGSYEQYF	TGTGCCAGTAGTAGGACAGGCTCCTACGAGCAGTACTTC
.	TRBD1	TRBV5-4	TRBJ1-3	CASSLGGTGLAYSGNTIYF	TGTGCCAGCAGCTTGGGTGGGACAGGGCTCGCCTACTCTGGAAACACCATATATTTT
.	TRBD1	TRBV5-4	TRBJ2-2	CASSFVEGARRELFF	TGTGCCAGCAGCTTTGTTGAGGGGGCACGGCGGGAGCTGTTTTTT